This T cell receptor beta chain was retrieved from a study of T cells in Graves' hyperthyroidism and ophthalmopathy. The CDR3 totals 14 residues. Trimming took off 6 bases at V and 3 bases at J, with 12 bases between the two ends. From RNA transcripts, TCR beta CDR3 regions were amplified. During a first-round RT-PCR of the TCR CDR3, the HTBI primer set was used. One entry per CDR3 protein results from TCRdb running MiXCR on the multiplex PCR reads. The sample consists of roughly 700,000 distinct CDR3 sequences, 14% of them appearing once. The material sequenced was blood. V and J are TRBV12-3 or TRBV12-4 and TRBJ2-4; a weak D match, TRBD2 (5 bases). This sequence was found in a woman aged 18-35 years with Graves' hyperthyroidism. The CDR3 nucleotides are TGTGCCAGCAGCCCCCCCGGGGACAAAAACATTCAGTACTTC. It codes for CASSPPGDKNIQYF.